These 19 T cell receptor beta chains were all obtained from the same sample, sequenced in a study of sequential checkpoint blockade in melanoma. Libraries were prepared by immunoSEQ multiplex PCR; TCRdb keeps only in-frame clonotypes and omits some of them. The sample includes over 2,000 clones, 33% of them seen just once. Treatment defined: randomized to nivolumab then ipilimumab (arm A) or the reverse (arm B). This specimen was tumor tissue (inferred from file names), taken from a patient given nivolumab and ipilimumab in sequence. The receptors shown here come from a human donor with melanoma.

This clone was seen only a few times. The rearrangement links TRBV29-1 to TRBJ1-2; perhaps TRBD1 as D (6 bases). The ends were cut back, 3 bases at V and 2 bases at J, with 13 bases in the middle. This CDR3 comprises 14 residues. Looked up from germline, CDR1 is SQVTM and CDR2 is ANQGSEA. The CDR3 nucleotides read TGCAGCGTTGATAGGACAGAACGAAACTATGGCTACACCTTC. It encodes CSVDRTERNYGYTF. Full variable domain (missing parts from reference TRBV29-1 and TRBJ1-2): SAVISQKPSRDICQRGTSLTIQCQVDSQVTMMFWYRQQPGQSLTLIATANQGSEATYESGFVIDKFPISRPNLTFSTLTVSNMSPEDSSIYLCSVDRTERNYGYTFGSGTRLTVV.

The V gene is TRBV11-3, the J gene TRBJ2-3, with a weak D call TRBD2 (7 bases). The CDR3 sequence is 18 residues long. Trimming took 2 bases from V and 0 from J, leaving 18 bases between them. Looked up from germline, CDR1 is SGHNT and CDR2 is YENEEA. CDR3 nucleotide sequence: TGTGCCAGCAGCTTAAGGGGTCCGAGCGGGACAAGCACAGATACGCAGTATTTT. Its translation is CASSLRGPSGTSTDTQYF.

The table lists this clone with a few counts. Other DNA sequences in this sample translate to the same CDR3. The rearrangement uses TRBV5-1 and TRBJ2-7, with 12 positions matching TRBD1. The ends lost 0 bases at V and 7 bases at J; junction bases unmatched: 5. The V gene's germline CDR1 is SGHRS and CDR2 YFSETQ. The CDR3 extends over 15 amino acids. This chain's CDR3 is CASSLVGQGAREQYF. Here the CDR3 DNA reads TGCGCCAGCAGCTTGGTGGGACAGGGGGCTCGGGAGCAGTACTTC.

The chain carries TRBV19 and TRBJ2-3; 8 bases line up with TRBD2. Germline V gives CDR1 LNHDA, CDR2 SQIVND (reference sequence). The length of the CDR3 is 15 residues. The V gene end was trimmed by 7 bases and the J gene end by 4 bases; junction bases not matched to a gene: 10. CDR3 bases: TGTGCCAGTACGCGGGGGGCAGGCGGGTCAGATACGCAGTATTTT. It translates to CASTRGAGGSDTQYF.

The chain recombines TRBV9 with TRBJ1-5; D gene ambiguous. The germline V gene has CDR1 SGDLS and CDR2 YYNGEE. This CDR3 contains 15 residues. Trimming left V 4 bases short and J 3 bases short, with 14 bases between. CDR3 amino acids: CASSFSGAANQPQHF. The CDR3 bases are TGTGCCAGCAGCTTCTCGGGCGCTGCCAATCAGCCCCAGCATTTT.

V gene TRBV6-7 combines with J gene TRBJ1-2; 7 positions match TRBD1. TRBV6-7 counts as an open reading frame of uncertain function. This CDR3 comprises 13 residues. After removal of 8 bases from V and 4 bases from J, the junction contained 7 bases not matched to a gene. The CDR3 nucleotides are TGTGCCAGCCCGGGACAGAATATCTATGGCTACACCTTC. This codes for CASPGQNIYGYTF.

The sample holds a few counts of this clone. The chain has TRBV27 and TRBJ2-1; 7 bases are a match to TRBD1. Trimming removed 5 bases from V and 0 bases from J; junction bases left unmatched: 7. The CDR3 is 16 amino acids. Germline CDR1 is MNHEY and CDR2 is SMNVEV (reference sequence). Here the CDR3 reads CASSPRQGSSYNEQFF. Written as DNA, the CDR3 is TGTGCCAGCAGTCCGCGACAGGGAAGCTCCTACAATGAGCAGTTCTTC.

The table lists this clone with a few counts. The chain's CDR3 is CASGPVYTEAFF. The CDR3 nucleotides read TGTGCTAGTGGCCCGGTATACACTGAAGCTTTCTTT. V is TRBV12-5 and J is TRBJ1-1; D is undetermined. Germline V gene data show CDR1 as LGHNT and CDR2 as FRNRAP. This CDR3 spans 12 amino acids. V was clipped by 6 bases and J by 3 bases, with 8 bases between them.

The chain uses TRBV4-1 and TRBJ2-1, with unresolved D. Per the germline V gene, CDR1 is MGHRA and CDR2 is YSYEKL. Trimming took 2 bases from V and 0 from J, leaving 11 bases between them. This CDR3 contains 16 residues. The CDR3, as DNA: TGCGCCAGCAGCCAAACTTACGTTAACTCCTACAATGAGCAGTTCTTC. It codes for CASSQTYVNSYNEQFF.

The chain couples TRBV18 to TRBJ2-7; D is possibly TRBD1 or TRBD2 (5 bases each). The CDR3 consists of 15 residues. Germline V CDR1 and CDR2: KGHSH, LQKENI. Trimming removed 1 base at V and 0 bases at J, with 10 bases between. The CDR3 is CASSPRQGRSYEQYF. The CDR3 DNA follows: TGTGCCAGCTCACCACGCCAGGGACGCTCCTACGAGCAGTACTTC.

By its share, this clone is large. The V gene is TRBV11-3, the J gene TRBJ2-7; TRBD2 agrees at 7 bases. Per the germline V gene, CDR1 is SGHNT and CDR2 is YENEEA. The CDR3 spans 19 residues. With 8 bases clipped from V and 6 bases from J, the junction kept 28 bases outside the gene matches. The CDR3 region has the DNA TGTGCCAGCGAGCCGGCGGCGGGGGAGATCCCTGGGCCCCTAGGCGAGCAGTACTTC. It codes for CASEPAAGEIPGPLGEQYF.

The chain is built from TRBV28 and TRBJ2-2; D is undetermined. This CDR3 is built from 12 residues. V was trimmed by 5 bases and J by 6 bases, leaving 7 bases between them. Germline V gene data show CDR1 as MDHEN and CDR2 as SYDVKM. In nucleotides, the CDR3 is TGTGCCAGCAGTGCACTCCCCGGGGAGCTGTTTTTT. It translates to CASSALPGELFF.

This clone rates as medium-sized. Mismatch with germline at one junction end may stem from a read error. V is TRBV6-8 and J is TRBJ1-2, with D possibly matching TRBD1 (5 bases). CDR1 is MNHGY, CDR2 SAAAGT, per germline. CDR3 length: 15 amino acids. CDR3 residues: CAISPTETPIYGYTF. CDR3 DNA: TGTGCCATCAGTCCGACAGAGACACCTATCTATGGCTACACCTTC.

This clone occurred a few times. This chain's CDR3 is CASSSGSGQGNRYTF. The CDR3 nucleotides are TGTGCCAGCAGCTCCGGGTCCGGGCAGGGTAATCGCTACACCTTC. This rearrangement joins TRBV11-3 to TRBJ1-2, with D perhaps matching TRBD1 (5 bases). The V end lost 4 bases, the J end lost 9 bases, and 21 bases lay between the germline ends. Germline V gives CDR1 SGHNT, CDR2 YENEEA. This CDR3 comprises 15 residues.

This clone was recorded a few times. The CDR3 is CASRSPRASDILRETQYF. The CDR3 DNA reads TGTGCAAGTCGCTCCCCCCGGGCTAGCGACATACTGAGGGAGACCCAGTACTTC. The J gene is TRBJ2-5, the V gene TRBV12-2; the table's D call, TRBD2, was not checked against the DNA. TRBV12-2 is marked as a pseudogene. The CDR3 totals 18 residues.

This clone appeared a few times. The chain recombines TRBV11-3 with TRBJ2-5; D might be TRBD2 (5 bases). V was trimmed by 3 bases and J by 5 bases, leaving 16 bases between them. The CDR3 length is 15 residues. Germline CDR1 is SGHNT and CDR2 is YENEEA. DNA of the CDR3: TGTGCCAGCAGCTTCTTCCGGCTGGGCGGGGAGACCCAGTACTTC. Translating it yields CASSFFRLGGETQYF.

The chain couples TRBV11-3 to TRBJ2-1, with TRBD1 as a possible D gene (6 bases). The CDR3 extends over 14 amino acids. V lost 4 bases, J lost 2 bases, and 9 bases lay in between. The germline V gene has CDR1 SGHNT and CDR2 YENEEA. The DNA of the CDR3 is TGTGCCAGCAGCTGGCAGGGGACCTACAATGAGCAGTTCTTC. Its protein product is CASSWQGTYNEQFF. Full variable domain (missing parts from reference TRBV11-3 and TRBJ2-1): EAGVVQSPRYKIIEKKQPVAFWCNPISGHNTLYWYLQNLGQGPELLIRYENEEAVDDSQLPKDRFSAERLKGVDSTLKIQPAELGDSAVYLCASSWQGTYNEQFFGPGTRLTVL.

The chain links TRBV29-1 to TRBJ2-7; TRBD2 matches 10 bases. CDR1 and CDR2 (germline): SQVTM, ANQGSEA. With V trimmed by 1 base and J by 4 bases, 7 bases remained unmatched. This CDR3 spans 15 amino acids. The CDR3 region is CSVEGLAGDRYEQYF. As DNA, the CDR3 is TGCAGCGTTGAAGGGCTAGCGGGAGATCGGTACGAGCAGTACTTC.

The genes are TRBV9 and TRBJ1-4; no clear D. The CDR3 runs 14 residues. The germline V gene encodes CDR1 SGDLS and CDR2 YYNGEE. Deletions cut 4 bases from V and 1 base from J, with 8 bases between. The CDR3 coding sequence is TGTGCCAGCAGCTTCGGCCTAACTAATGAAAAACTGTTTTTT. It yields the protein CASSFGLTNEKLFF.